The present T cell receptor beta chain was sequenced within a study of blood T cells in healthy people across ages (dated by TCRdb to about 2015). A note on the overall study: In model experiments, roughly one uniquely barcoded TCR beta cDNA molecule per two T cells was captured by template switching. To track age-related changes in TCR beta repertoire diversity, the study relied on deep sequencing normalized with unique cDNA molecular identifiers. The donors were divided into four age groups: young (average around 17 years), middle-aged (approximately 42), aged (approximately 62) and long-lived (roughly 82). To avoid experimental bias, donors of different ages were spread randomly across the sequencing lanes. For two donors (one aged 18 to 30 and one aged 80 or older), the study analyzed two additional independent replicas of 1 million unique cDNA reads from the same blood draw. Broader findings and caveats from the paper: Estimates of total diversity based on one million sequenced T cells were considered lower bounds and underestimates. Since profiling was done on bulk unsorted PBMCs, naive and antigen-experienced compartments could not be conclusively compared. Compared with the aged group, more naive CD4+ T cells, fewer expanded clones and increased TCR diversity were shown by the long-lived group, suggesting age selection. Observed TCR beta diversity correlated strongly with the percentage of naive T cells measured by flow cytometry. As age increased, observed TCR beta diversity per million T cells dropped in a roughly linear way, and a significant reduction was already evident by age roughly 40. Because the CMV infection status of the donors was unknown, age-related changes in expanded clonotypes may potentially have been confounded.

As for this clonotype: The specificity of this receptor is unknown. The sample holds no much larger clone one base away, and base qualities are not on file.

The roughly 39 donors, aged roughly 6 to 95 years, were systemically healthy Caucasian individuals from Russia. Roughly 10 milliliters of peripheral blood were collected from each donor into EDTA-treated Vacutainer tubes. Ficoll-Paque density-gradient centrifugation was used to isolate PBMCs, with at least 7 million per sample. Total RNA was extracted from PBMCs with Trizol reagent, with at least 5 micrograms obtained per sample. For every donor, flow cytometry on a PBMC aliquot measured the percentage of naive CD45RAhigh/CD27high T cells. The trim is 0 bases for V and 0 bases for J, with a gap of 11 bases between the germline ends. There are 16 amino acids in the CDR3, from cysteine to phenylalanine inclusive. Here the CDR3 DNA is all that survives: 48 bases in frame from base 1. From a lookup of the germline V gene, CDR1 and CDR2 are MNHEY and SVGEGT. Libraries came from 5' RACE. Sequencing used an Illumina HiSeq 2500. A second PCR of roughly 6 to 11 cycles was run with a J-beta primer mix and a sample-barcoded 5' primer. A template-switch 5' adaptor carrying 12 random nucleotides introduced a unique molecular identifier onto each TCR beta cDNA molecule. At least 2.5 million CDR3-containing paired-end reads were obtained from each sample. First-strand cDNA was synthesized from all RNA with the Mint cDNA synthesis kit, primed by a TRBC-specific oligonucleotide. Following uracil-DNA glycosylase treatment, all cDNA underwent a first 18-cycle PCR with the universal primers M1SS and BC2_uni_R. The authors' pipeline ran thus. For normalization, 1 million high-quality reads were randomly selected from each sample, with every read carrying a distinct molecular identifier. Instead of being binned into consensus sequences, reads that shared molecular identifiers were thrown out. MiTCR, set to a Q25 quality threshold and the strictest error-elimination algorithm, was used for CDR3 identification, clonotype clustering and error correction. A nonparametric unseen species model using Euler transformation provided a lower-bound estimate of total TCR beta diversity. Starting from the raw public reads, TCRdb applied fastp trimming at Q25, assembled clones with MiXCR and retained in-frame beta chains. Each entry is one CDR3 protein sequence, shown with its most common DNA and genes. Clone size and V and J calls follow TCRdb, not the original study. The sample table shows about 1.1 million distinct CDR3 sequences, and less than 45% are seen once. Jointly, the top ten make up around 12% of the sample.

The sequence was obtained from a man in his late teens or twenties in good health. Sequenced: blood. Rearrangement joined TRBV6-2 or TRBV6-3 to TRBJ1-1; there is no confident call for the D gene. The DNA sequence is given as TGTGCCAGCAGTTACTCCCGGGAGAGTTTGAACACTGAAGCTTTCTTT. Translated, it reads CASSYSRESLNTEAFF.